Each of the 4 T cell receptor beta chains below was sequenced from the same sample in a study of early T cells in non-severe SARS-CoV-2 infection. A single record per CDR3 protein comes from TCRdb applying MiXCR to the 5' RACE reads. The data show 53,000 or so distinct CDR3 sequences, with roughly an eighth seen just once and 2.5% to 3% held by the top ten. The sample was whole blood, taken at baseline. These receptors all stem from an adult who was a healthcare worker with PCR-confirmed SARS-CoV-2 infection or an uninfected control (not recorded which).

This clonotype appeared many times. J is TRBJ2-7 and V is TRBV7-2; 7 bases are shared with TRBD2. The CDR3 is 14 amino acids. Germline V gene lookup returns CDR1 SGHTA and CDR2 FQGNSA. Unmatched junction bases numbered 7, after V lost 2 bases and J lost 6 bases. CDR3: CASSLSGETGEQYF. The CDR3 DNA follows: TGTGCCAGCAGCTTAAGCGGGGAGACGGGCGAGCAGTACTTC. Complete variable domain (other parts from reference TRBV7-2 and TRBJ2-7): GAGVSQSPSNKVTEKGKDVELRCDPISGHTALYWYRQSLGQGLEFLIYFQGNSAPDKSGLPSDRFSAERTGGSVSTLTIQRTQQEDSAVYLCASSLSGETGEQYFGPGTRLTVT.

This chain connects TRBV7-2 to TRBJ2-7; the match to TRBD1 covers 9 bases. J gave up 2 bases and V 5 bases, and 10 bases lay outside the gene matches. CDR3 length: 16 residues. From germline, CDR1 is SGHTA and CDR2 FQGNSA. CDR3 protein: CASSTFPGQGTYEQYF. The DNA of the CDR3 is TGTGCCAGCAGCACCTTTCCGGGACAGGGAACCTACGAGCAGTACTTC.

The V and J genes are TRBV5-1 and TRBJ2-3; possibly TRBD2 for D (6 bases). V lost 1 base and J 0 bases, leaving 15 bases between the germline ends. The germline gives CDR1 SGHRS, CDR2 YFSETQ. The CDR3 consists of 17 residues. This CDR3 reads CASSLFSSAGSTDTQYF. For the CDR3, the DNA is TGCGCCAGCAGCTTGTTCTCTTCCGCGGGAAGCACAGATACGCAGTATTTT. The whole variable domain, remainder taken from reference TRBV5-1 and TRBJ2-3, is KAGVTQTPRYLIKTRGQQVTLSCSPISGHRSVSWYQQTPGQGLQFLFEYFSETQRNKGNFPGRFSGRQFSNSRSEMNVSTLELGDSALYLCASSLFSSAGSTDTQYFGPGTRLTVL.

The rearrangement uses TRBV13 and TRBJ1-1; D gene uncertain. V was clipped by 6 bases and J by 6 bases, with 14 bases between them. This CDR3 region has 13 residues. Germline V CDR1 and CDR2: PRHDT, FYEKMQ (reference sequence). Here the CDR3 reads CASSPSHGAEAFF. CDR3 DNA sequence: TGTGCCAGCAGTCCGTCCCATGGCGCTGAAGCTTTCTTT.